The clone carrying this TCR beta chain was detected a few times. What it recognizes is unknown. The data stem from a study of T-cell memory formation after mild COVID-19. Study in general: For the most part, TCR clusters were specific to one donor. Regarding the study as a whole: The pre-infection memory compartment contained some responding clones, suggesting cross-reactive memory joined.

TCRdb analysed the 5' RACE reads with MiXCR anew, one entry per CDR3 protein. The sample lists 550,000 to 650,000 distinct CDR3 sequences; 15% to 20% were seen once. CDR3 length: 16 amino acids. Trimming cost V 4 bases and J 2 bases; bases outside gene matches: 4. Germline loops: CDR1 KGHDR, CDR2 SFDVKD. This sequence originates from an adult woman who had mild COVID-19 (a few samples of this study predate the infection). Cell type and time point are not known. What was sequenced was PBMCs or a T cell subset sorted from them (not recorded which). The chain recombines TRBV24-1 with TRBJ1-5; TRBD1 agrees at 10 bases. CDR3 sequence: CATSEPGTGGNQPQHF. The CDR3 DNA follows: TGTGCCACCAGTGAGCCCGGGACAGGGGGCAATCAGCCCCAGCATTTT.